These T cell receptor beta chains were read from a single sample in a study of Graves' ophthalmopathy and Graves' hyperthyroidism. MiXCR, run by TCRdb on the multiplex PCR reads, gives a single entry per CDR3 protein. This table holds some 750,000 distinct CDR3 sequences, around 40% found once. Sequencing was done on a sample of peripheral blood. The source of these receptors is an adult man with Graves' ophthalmopathy. Each CDR3 is given with its conserved first and last residue. A D gene is named only where the DNA matches it firmly. Clone size is given for some rows only: seen once, a few or many times, or a class if the clone is expanded.

len	abundance	d_gene	v_gene	j_gene	CDR3aa	CDR3nt
10	NA	NA	TRBV20-1	TRBJ1-2	CSAFNYGYTF	TGCAGTGCTTTTAACTATGGCTACACCTTC
15	many	NA	TRBV19	TRBJ2-2	CASSTGFLGTGELFF	TGTGCCAGTAGTACGGGTTTCCTCGGGACCGGGGAGCTGTTTTTT
14	once	NA	TRBV29-1	TRBJ2-7	CSVAGGVSAYEQYF	TGCAGCGTTGCCGGGGGTGTTTCGGCCTACGAGCAGTACTTC
13	many	NA	TRBV7-9	TRBJ2-2	CASSAPDTGELFF	TGTGCCAGCAGCGCCCCGGACACCGGGGAGCTGTTTTTT
15	NA	TRBD1	TRBV12-3/TRBV12-4	TRBJ2-3	CASSGRTGSADTQYF	TGTGCCAGCAGCGGGCGGACAGGTTCAGCAGATACGCAGTATTTT
16	NA	TRBD1	TRBV7-9	TRBJ2-7	CASSAQRQGGSYEQYF	TGTGCCAGCAGCGCGCAAAGACAGGGGGGCTCCTACGAGCAGTACTTC
14	few	NA	TRBV10-2	TRBJ2-7	CASSESRDRYEQYF	TGCGCCAGCAGTGAGTCGAGGGATAGGTACGAGCAGTACTTC
13	few	NA	TRBV6-5	TRBJ1-5	CASRRGGEWPQHF	TGTGCCAGCCGAAGAGGGGGGGAATGGCCCCAGCATTTT
17	once	NA	TRBV20-1	TRBJ2-7	CSARPGGAGQGSYEQYF	TGCAGTGCTAGACCTGGGGGGGCCGGACAGGGATCCTACGAGCAGTACTTC
14	few	TRBD1	TRBV20-1	TRBJ2-5	CSAREQGTVETQYF	TGCAGTGCTAGAGAACAGGGGACGGTAGAGACCCAGTACTTC
14	many	NA	TRBV19	TRBJ1-1	CASSIRRGDAEAFF	TGTGCCAGTAGTATCCGCAGGGGAGATGCTGAAGCTTTCTTT
14	many	NA	TRBV10-3	TRBJ1-1	CAISGRADNTEAFF	TGTGCCATCAGTGGTCGGGCAGATAACACTGAAGCTTTCTTT
16	NA	NA	TRBV7-2	TRBJ2-7	CASSPPPYRSSYEQYF	TGTGCCAGCAGCCCCCCCCCGTACAGGAGCTCCTACGAGCAGTACTTC
16	many	TRBD1	TRBV15	TRBJ2-7	CATSSSDQTGDDEQYF	TGTGCCACCAGCAGTTCCGATCAAACAGGGGATGACGAGCAGTACTTC
15	NA	NA	TRBV20-1	TRBJ2-2	CSADGGPRGTGELFF	TGCAGTGCCGACGGAGGACCTAGGGGCACCGGGGAGCTGTTTTTT
13	NA	TRBD1	TRBV29-1	TRBJ1-6	CSYRDREGSPLHF	TGCAGCTACCGGGACAGGGAAGGCTCACCCCTCCACTTT
15	NA	TRBD1	TRBV20-1	TRBJ1-5	CSAKQGFLPNQPQHF	TGCAGTGCTAAACAGGGGTTTCTGCCAAATCAGCCCCAGCATTTT
15	many	NA	TRBV10-1	TRBJ1-6	CASSESRAGDSPLHF	TGCGCCAGCAGTGAATCCAGGGCGGGTGATTCACCCCTCCACTTT
14	NA	NA	TRBV20-1	TRBJ1-1	CSARVGARNTEAFF	TGCAGTGCTAGAGTCGGGGCTAGGAACACTGAAGCTTTCTTT
15	once	NA	TRBV5-1	TRBJ2-3	CASSLVAGRQDTQYF	TGCGCCAGCAGCTTGGTCGCGGGGCGGCAGGATACGCAGTATTTT
16	NA	TRBD1	TRBV2	TRBJ1-2	CASSQGGRQGSYGYTF	TGTGCCAGCAGCCAAGGGGGGAGACAGGGAAGCTATGGCTACACCTTC
12	NA	NA	TRBV5-1	TRBJ1-1	CASSLQGDEAFF	TGCGCCAGCAGCTTGCAAGGGGATGAAGCTTTCTTT
14	NA	NA	TRBV11-2	TRBJ1-1	CASSQGLINTEALF	TGTGCCAGCAGCCAGGGACTAATAAACACTGAAGCTCTCTTT
15	NA	TRBD1	TRBV10-3	TRBJ1-6	CAISTTGVTNSPLHF	TGTGCCATCAGTACTACAGGGGTAACCAACTCACCCCTCCACTTT
14	few	TRBD1	TRBV19	TRBJ2-2	CASTRQGNTGELFF	TGTGCCAGTACCCGACAGGGAAACACCGGGGAGCTGTTTTTT
18	NA	NA	TRBV12-3/TRBV12-4	TRBJ1-1	CASGLVLGSRRFPSEAFF	TGTGCTAGTGGTTTGGTTCTAGGGTCTCGAAGATTCCCTTCTGAAGCTTTCTTT
14	NA	NA	TRBV7-8	TRBJ2-7	CASSILGGPYEQYF	TGTGCCAGCAGCATTTTGGGGGGGCCCTACGAGCAGTACTTC
13	NA	NA	TRBV10-3	TRBJ1-6	CAISETEWTALHF	TGTGCCATCAGTGAGACAGAGTGGACAGCCCTCCACTTT
13	few	NA	TRBV28	TRBJ1-1	CASSPQENTEAFF	TGTGCCAGCAGTCCACAGGAGAACACTGAAGCTTTCTTT
16	NA	NA	TRBV11-2	TRBJ1-1	CASSSRGGDYRTEAFF	TGTGCCAGCAGCTCCAGAGGGGGGGATTATCGTACTGAAGCTTTCTTT
14	NA	TRBD1	TRBV2	TRBJ1-6	CASSEWDRRSPLHF	TGTGCCAGCAGTGAATGGGACAGGAGGTCACCCCTCCACTTT
13	NA	NA	TRBV2	TRBJ2-2	CASSRTASGELFF	TGTGCCAGCAGTCGGACGGCCTCCGGGGAGCTGTTTTTT
12	NA	NA	TRBV29-1	TRBJ1-1	CSVALRGTEAFF	TGCAGCGTAGCTCTAAGGGGCACTGAGGCTTTCTTT
17	NA	TRBD1	TRBV7-9	TRBJ1-4	CASSYPPIAGQGGKLFF	TGTGCCAGCAGCTACCCTCCTATAGCGGGACAGGGCGGAAAACTGTTTTTT
14	few	NA	TRBV20-1	TRBJ1-5	CSARDFRSHQPQHF	TGCAGTGCTAGAGATTTTCGGAGCCATCAGCCCCAGCATTTT
14	NA	NA	TRBV20-1	TRBJ2-7	CSARDWEKPYEQYF	TGCAGTGCTAGAGATTGGGAGAAACCCTACGAGCAGTACTTC
18	NA	TRBD2	TRBV4-2	TRBJ2-5	CASSFRLAGGWGQETQYF	TGTGCCAGCAGCTTCAGGCTAGCGGGAGGATGGGGCCAAGAGACCCAGTACTTC
16	many	NA	TRBV7-9	TRBJ1-2	CASSFDPSGPNYGYTF	TGTGCCAGCAGCTTCGATCCTTCAGGCCCGAACTATGGCTACACCTTC
15	few	TRBD1	TRBV10-3	TRBJ1-2	CASRIGTGDWVGYTF	TGTGCCAGCAGGATCGGGACAGGGGACTGGGTTGGCTACACCTTC
15	NA	NA	TRBV9	TRBJ1-5	CASRQTGNSNQPQHF	TGTGCCAGCAGGCAGACAGGAAATAGCAATCAGCCCCAGCATTTT
16	many	NA	TRBV29-1	TRBJ2-5	CSVEGRARATKETQYF	TGCAGCGTTGAAGGAAGGGCGAGGGCGACAAAAGAGACCCAGTACTTC
16	NA	NA	TRBV10-3	TRBJ1-4	CAISGGREWADEKLFF	TGTGCCATCAGTGGTGGCAGGGAATGGGCGGATGAAAAACTGTTTTTT
17	once	TRBD1	TRBV7-9	TRBJ1-1	CASSSNPRTGKGTEAFF	TGTGCCAGCAGCTCAAACCCCCGGACAGGAAAAGGAACTGAAGCTTTCTTT
14	NA	NA	TRBV28	TRBJ1-5	CASRQREGEQPQHF	TGTGCCAGCAGACAAAGAGAGGGCGAGCAGCCCCAGCATTTT
14	once	NA	TRBV29-1	TRBJ1-1	CSVGAAVANTEAFF	TGCAGCGTTGGTGCAGCTGTAGCGAACACTGAAGCTTTCTTT
15	NA	TRBD1	TRBV15	TRBJ2-5	CATSRGTGVGQPQYF	TGTGCCACCAGCAGAGGGACAGGGGTTGGTCAGCCCCAGTACTTC
14	NA	NA	TRBV15	TRBJ1-3	CATSRAPRGNTIYF	TGTGCCACCAGCAGAGCGCCCCGCGGAAACACCATATATTTT
17	few	NA	TRBV19	TRBJ1-5	CASSIARNRGGRQPQHF	TGTGCCAGTAGTATAGCCCGTAATCGGGGTGGGCGTCAGCCCCAGCATTTT